The rows below give T cell receptor beta chains drawn from one sample of a study of cytomegalovirus exposure and HLA in healthy donors. Clones were read by immunoSEQ multiplex PCR, and TCRdb kept only the in-frame ones, dropping some. The sample comprises 58,000 or so clones, more than 70% of which are singletons, and under 30% rests with the top ten. The sample taken for sequencing was PBMCs. The source of these receptors is a woman aged 40-49 years in good health and CMV-seropositive. Each CDR3 is given with its conserved first and last residue.

j_call: TRBJ2-2
v_call: TRBV6-5
cdr3_aa: CASSYSASTGELFF

j_call: TRBJ2-7
v_call: TRBV7-6
cdr3_aa: CASSPGQGGTYEQYF

j_call: TRBJ1-4
v_call: TRBV11-2
cdr3_aa: CASSSEINNNEKLFF

j_call: TRBJ1-2
v_call: TRBV29-1
cdr3_aa: CSVDHTNYGYTF

j_call: TRBJ2-1
v_call: TRBV19
cdr3_aa: CASSIGGSGVYNEQFF

j_call: TRBJ2-7
v_call: TRBV23-1
cdr3_aa: CASIPGEPNSEQYF

j_call: TRBJ1-6
v_call: TRBV7-6
cdr3_aa: CASSLEDRDSPLHF

j_call: TRBJ2-3
v_call: TRBV5-4
cdr3_aa: CASSLGLAGAADTQYF

j_call: TRBJ2-1
v_call: TRBV4-3
cdr3_aa: CASSPGQGGYNEQFF

j_call: TRBJ2-2
v_call: TRBV19
cdr3_aa: CAGGRGQGGTGELFF

j_call: TRBJ2-3
v_call: TRBV11-3
cdr3_aa: CASREGGTDTQYF

j_call: TRBJ1-6
v_call: TRBV5-4
cdr3_aa: CASSPGSGTANSPLHF

j_call: TRBJ1-2
v_call: TRBV13
cdr3_aa: CASSLRGGDGYTF

j_call: TRBJ1-5
v_call: TRBV10-2
cdr3_aa: CASSESGTGNQPQHF

j_call: TRBJ2-5
v_call: TRBV4-2
cdr3_aa: CASSQGEGGGKTQYF

j_call: TRBJ1-1
v_call: TRBV27
cdr3_aa: CASSTEQGAETEAFF

j_call: TRBJ2-3
v_call: TRBV29-1
cdr3_aa: CSESQRYTDTQYF

j_call: TRBJ1-4
v_call: TRBV18
cdr3_aa: CASSDGGGDEKLFF

j_call: TRBJ2-2
v_call: TRBV7-6
cdr3_aa: CASNPSGGANTGELFF

j_call: TRBJ2-7
v_call: TRBV7-9
cdr3_aa: CSSSFTHEQYF

j_call: TRBJ2-7
v_call: TRBV12-2
cdr3_aa: CASRLGGLPYEQYF

j_call: TRBJ2-1
v_call: TRBV5-1
cdr3_aa: CASSLSLAGGTYNEQFF

j_call: TRBJ1-1
v_call: TRBV2
cdr3_aa: CASRYSTGGTEAFF

j_call: TRBJ1-5
v_call: TRBV19
cdr3_aa: CASSSTGGNQPQHF

j_call: TRBJ2-1
v_call: TRBV10-1
cdr3_aa: CASSDGVGQGVVNEQFF

j_call: TRBJ1-4
v_call: TRBV5-4
cdr3_aa: CASSFDRGNEKLFF

j_call: TRBJ2-3
v_call: TRBV9
cdr3_aa: CASSTGLAVTDTQYF

j_call: TRBJ1-4
v_call: TRBV29-1
cdr3_aa: CSVIGGTGREKLFF

j_call: TRBJ1-5
v_call: TRBV9
cdr3_aa: CASSVGSNREPQHF

j_call: TRBJ1-1
v_call: TRBV5-1
cdr3_aa: CASSLPGQNTEAFF

j_call: TRBJ2-1
v_call: TRBV29-1
cdr3_aa: CSVATSGANNEQFF

j_call: TRBJ1-6
v_call: TRBV7-3
cdr3_aa: CASSLGVSYNSPLHF

j_call: TRBJ1-1
v_call: TRBV11-2
cdr3_aa: CASSWQRMNTEAFF

j_call: TRBJ2-7
v_call: TRBV28
cdr3_aa: CASSFARGGEQYF

j_call: TRBJ1-5
v_call: TRBV15
cdr3_aa: CATSQGQGVQPQHF

j_call: TRBJ2-1
v_call: TRBV27
cdr3_aa: CASSLLESGYNEQFF

j_call: TRBJ2-6
v_call: TRBV2
cdr3_aa: CASRETGVAGANVLTF

j_call: TRBJ1-1
v_call: TRBV10-3
cdr3_aa: CAISAVSTANTEAFF

j_call: TRBJ1-2
v_call: TRBV5-1
cdr3_aa: CASSLRGTDNYGYTF

j_call: TRBJ1-1
v_call: TRBV18
cdr3_aa: CASSPTGRDTEAFF

j_call: TRBJ2-2
v_call: TRBV7-8
cdr3_aa: CASSLVHMGAGTGELFF

j_call: TRBJ1-5
v_call: TRBV29-1
cdr3_aa: CSAGTENQPQHF

j_call: TRBJ2-2
v_call: TRBV2
cdr3_aa: CASSGPGQITGELFF